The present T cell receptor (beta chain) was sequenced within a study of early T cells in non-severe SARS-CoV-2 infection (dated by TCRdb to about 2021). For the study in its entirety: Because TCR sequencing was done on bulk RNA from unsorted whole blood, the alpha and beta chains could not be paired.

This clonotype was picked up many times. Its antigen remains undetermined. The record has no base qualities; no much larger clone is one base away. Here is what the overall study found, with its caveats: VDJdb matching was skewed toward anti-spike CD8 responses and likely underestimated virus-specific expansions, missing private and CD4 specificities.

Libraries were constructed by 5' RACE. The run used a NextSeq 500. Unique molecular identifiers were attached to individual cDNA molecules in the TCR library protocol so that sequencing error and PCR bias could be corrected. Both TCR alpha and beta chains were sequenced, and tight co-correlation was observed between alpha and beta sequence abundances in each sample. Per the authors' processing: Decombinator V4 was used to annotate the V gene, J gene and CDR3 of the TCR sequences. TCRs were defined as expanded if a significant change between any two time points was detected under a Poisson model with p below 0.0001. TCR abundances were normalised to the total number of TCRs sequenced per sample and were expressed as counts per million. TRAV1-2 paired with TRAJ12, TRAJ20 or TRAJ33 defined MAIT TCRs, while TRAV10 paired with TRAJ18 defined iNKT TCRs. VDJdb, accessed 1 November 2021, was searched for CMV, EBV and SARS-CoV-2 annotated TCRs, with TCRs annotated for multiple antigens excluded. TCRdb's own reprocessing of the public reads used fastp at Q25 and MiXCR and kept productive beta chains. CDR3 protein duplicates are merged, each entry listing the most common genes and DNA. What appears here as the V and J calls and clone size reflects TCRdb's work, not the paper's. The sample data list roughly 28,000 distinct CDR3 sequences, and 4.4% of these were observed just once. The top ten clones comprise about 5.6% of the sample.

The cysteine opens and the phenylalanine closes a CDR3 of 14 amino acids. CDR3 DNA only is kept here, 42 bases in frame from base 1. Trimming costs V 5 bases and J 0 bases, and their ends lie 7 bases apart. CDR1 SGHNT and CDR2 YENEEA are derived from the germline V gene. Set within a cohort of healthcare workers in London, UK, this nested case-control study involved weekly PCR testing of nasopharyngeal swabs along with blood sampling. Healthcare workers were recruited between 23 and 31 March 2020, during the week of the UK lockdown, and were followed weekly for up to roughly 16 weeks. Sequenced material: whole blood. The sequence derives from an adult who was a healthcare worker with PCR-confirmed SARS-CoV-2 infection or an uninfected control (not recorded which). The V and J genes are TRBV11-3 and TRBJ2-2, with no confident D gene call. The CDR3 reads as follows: CASSARTNTGELFF. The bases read TGTGCCAGCAGCGCGAGAACGAACACCGGGGAGCTGTTTTTT.